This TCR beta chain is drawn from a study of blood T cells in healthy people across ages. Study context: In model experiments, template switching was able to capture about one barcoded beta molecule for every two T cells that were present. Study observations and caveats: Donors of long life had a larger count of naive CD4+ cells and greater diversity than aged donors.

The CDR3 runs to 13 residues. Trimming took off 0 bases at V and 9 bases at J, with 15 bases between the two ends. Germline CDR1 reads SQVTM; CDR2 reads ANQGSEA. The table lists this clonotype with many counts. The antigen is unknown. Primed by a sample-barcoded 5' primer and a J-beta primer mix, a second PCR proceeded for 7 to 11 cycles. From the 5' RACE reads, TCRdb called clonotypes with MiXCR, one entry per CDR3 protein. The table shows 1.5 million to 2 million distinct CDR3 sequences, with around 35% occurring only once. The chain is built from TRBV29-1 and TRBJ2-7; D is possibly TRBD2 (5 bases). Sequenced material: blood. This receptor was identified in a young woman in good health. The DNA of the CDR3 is TGCAGCGTTGAAGAGGCCCCCGGACTTGGGCAGTACTTC. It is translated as CSVEEAPGLGQYF.